One and the same sample provided the 7 T cell receptor beta chains below, sequenced in a study of OX40 agonist ivuxolimab in advanced cancers. Only in-frame clones appear in the TCRdb table, and some are missing; sequencing was by immunoSEQ multiplex PCR. The sample lists about 58,000 clones, around nine tenths occurring once. Sample: CD4+ or CD8+ T cells sorted from blood, taken in a trial of the OX40 agonist ivuxolimab. The receptors come from an adult with an advanced solid tumor such as melanoma, head and neck, liver or kidney cancer.

This chain uses TRBV5-1 with TRBJ2-5; unclear D gene. Trimming pared 9 bases from V and 5 bases from J, leaving 20 bases between. The germline V gene encodes CDR1 SGHRS and CDR2 YFSETQ. The CDR3 is made up of 14 amino acids. CDR3 sequence reads: CATASEVARETQYF. The CDR3 coding sequence is TGCGCCACCGCATCAGAGGTGGCCCGGGAGACCCAGTACTTC.

The V and J genes are TRBV6-5 and TRBJ1-2, with D uncertain. Trimming took off 4 bases at V and 4 bases at J, with 10 bases between the two ends. CDR1 and CDR2 from the germline V gene are MNHEY and SVGAGI. CDR3 size: 13 residues. Written as DNA, the CDR3 is TGTGCCAGCAGTTCCCTGACGGTCTATGGCTACACCTTC. This encodes CASSSLTVYGYTF.

The chain employs TRBV19 and TRBJ1-1; 7 nucleotides agree with TRBD1. There are 17 residues in the CDR3. With 4 bases clipped from V and 1 base from J, the junction kept 12 bases outside the gene matches. Germline assignment: CDR1 LNHDA and CDR2 SQIVND (reference sequence). The CDR3 spells CASSNDPGRDRNTEAFF. CDR3 sequence (DNA): TGTGCCAGTAGTAACGATCCGGGTAGGGACAGGAACACTGAAGCTTTCTTT.

This clone was seen a single time. The chain has TRBV25-1 and TRBJ2-7, with D possibly TRBD1 on 6 matching bases. Per the germline V gene, CDR1 is MGHDK and CDR2 is SYGVNS. The CDR3 covers 12 residues. Between the trimmed V and J ends, which lost 2 bases and 6 bases, there was a span of 8 bases. The CDR3: CASSEQGFEQYF. CDR3 in DNA: TGTGCCAGCAGTGAACAGGGGTTCGAGCAGTACTTC.

V gene TRBV18 combines with J gene TRBJ2-1, with D uncertain. V was shortened by 4 bases and J by 15 bases, with 19 bases between the two germline ends. This CDR3 has 13 amino acids. The germline V gene has CDR1 KGHSH and CDR2 LQKENI. The chain's CDR3 is CASSLPEPESGFF. CDR3 DNA: TGTGCCAGCTCACTTCCGGAGCCGGAGTCAGGGTTCTTC.

V usage is TRBV7-2 and J usage is TRBJ2-1, with 7 bases that match TRBD1. The CDR3 runs 16 residues. Per the germline V gene, CDR1 is SGHTA and CDR2 is FQGNSA. V was pared by 3 bases and J by 0 bases, with 5 bases of the junction left unmatched. CDR3 in amino acids: CASSFEGAISYNEQFF. DNA of the CDR3: TGTGCCAGCAGCTTTGAGGGGGCGATCTCCTACAATGAGCAGTTCTTC.

This clone showed up just once. The V gene is TRBV9, the J gene TRBJ1-6; D perhaps matches TRBD1 (6 bases). This CDR3 has 16 residues. The V gene's germline CDR1 is SGDLS and CDR2 YYNGEE. Trimming removed 3 bases at V and 0 bases at J, with 10 bases between. This CDR3 is CASSETGSSYNSPLHF. The CDR3 bases are TGTGCCAGCAGCGAAACAGGGAGCTCCTATAATTCACCCCTCCACTTT.